These 5 T cell receptor beta chains originate from one sample sequenced in a study of CD8+CD57+ T cells in acquired aplastic anemia. Genomic DNA, the template, was used for profiling of the TCR beta VDJ and CDR3. TCRdb reprocessed the reads with MiXCR, giving one entry per CDR3 protein. The profile covers over 250,000 distinct CDR3 sequences, with 56% appearing a single time and under 1.5% taken by the ten largest. Sequenced patients had shown CD8+CD57+ cell expansion by flow cytometry. Material for sequencing was sorted CD4+, CD8+, or CD8+CD57+ T cells (not recorded which) from PBMCs. The source of these receptors is a human donor with aplastic anemia.

The chain recombines TRBV14 with TRBJ1-3; tentative D call: TRBD1 (5 bases). The CDR3 is 16 residues long. Trimming took off 1 base at V and 9 bases at J, with 19 bases between the two ends. The germline V gene has CDR1 SGHDN and CDR2 FVKESK. The chain's CDR3 is CASSQGTLYPGGTIYF. CDR3 in DNA: TGTGCCAGCAGCCAAGGGACACTCTACCCTGGAGGCACCATATATTTT.

V usage is TRBV24-1 and J usage is TRBJ2-1, with 13 nucleotides matching TRBD2. The ends lost 4 bases at V and 7 bases at J; junction bases unmatched: 6. Germline V gives CDR1 KGHDR, CDR2 SFDVKD. The CDR3 covers 16 residues. The DNA of the CDR3 is TGTGCCACCAGTGACCCGACTAGCGGGAGGCGAAATGAGCAGTTCTTC. Translating gives CATSDPTSGRRNEQFF.

A note on this clonotype: In this CDR3 the conserved last residue, phenylalanine or tryptophan, is missing, so a read error is likely. V usage is TRBV15 and J usage is TRBJ1-1, with D unclear. CDR1 LNHNV and CDR2 YYDKDF come from the germline V gene (reference sequence). The CDR3 contains 13 residues. With 1 base removed from V and 4 bases from J, the gap between germline ends came to 7 bases. CDR3 protein: CATSRVGSTEAFL. CDR3 sequence (DNA): TGTGCCACCAGCAGAGTTGGGAGCACTGAAGCTTTCCTT.

The rearrangement links TRBV7-2 to TRBJ2-5; D is possibly TRBD1 or TRBD2 (5 bases each). V lost 5 bases and J 3 bases, leaving 10 bases between the germline ends. Germline lookup yields CDR1 SGHTA and CDR2 FQGNSA. CDR3 length: 13 residues. CDR3 protein: CASSEGLEETQYF. The DNA of the CDR3 is TGTGCCAGCAGCGAGGGGTTAGAAGAGACCCAGTACTTC.

The chain couples TRBV9 to TRBJ1-5; D is perhaps TRBD1 (5 bases). The CDR3 consists of 15 residues. Trimming stripped 0 bases from V and 6 bases from J, with 13 bases between. Germline V gives CDR1 SGDLS, CDR2 YYNGEE. CDR3 loop: CASSVAGGFGQPQHF. CDR3 DNA: TGTGCCAGCAGCGTAGCTGGGGGGTTTGGTCAGCCCCAGCATTTT.